Listed below are T cell receptor beta chains from one sample, sequenced in a study of post-analysis software for immune sequencing data. TCRdb called the PCR reads again in MiXCR, with one record for every CDR3 protein. The data show about 680,000 distinct CDR3 sequences, over 45% seen once. The sequencing sample was made of blood. These receptors all come from a girl aged 2 to 9 with multiple sclerosis. The CDR3 runs from the conserved cysteine through the conserved F or W. A D gene is named only where the DNA matches it firmly. Clone size is not always given. Where it is, it says once, few, many or a class for expanded clones.

j_call: TRBJ2-1
clone_size: few
d_call: .
v_call: TRBV12-3/TRBV12-4
cdr3_nt: TGTGCCAGCACCCCTGGTTCCTACAATGAGCAGTTCTTC
cdr3_aa: CASTPGSYNEQFF

j_call: TRBJ2-7
clone_size: .
d_call: TRBD2
v_call: TRBV10-3
cdr3_nt: TGTGCCATCAGTGAGTCGACTCAGGGTAGCGGGCTTTCCTACGAGCAGTACTTC
cdr3_aa: CAISESTQGSGLSYEQYF

j_call: TRBJ2-7
clone_size: .
d_call: .
v_call: TRBV7-9
cdr3_nt: TGTGCCAGCAGCTTATATACGTCGGGCGAGCAGTACTTC
cdr3_aa: CASSLYTSGEQYF

j_call: TRBJ1-1
clone_size: .
d_call: .
v_call: TRBV19
cdr3_nt: TGTGCCAGTAGTATACAGGGAATGGGCACTGAAGCTTTCTTT
cdr3_aa: CASSIQGMGTEAFF

j_call: TRBJ2-1
clone_size: .
d_call: .
v_call: TRBV25-1
cdr3_nt: TGTGCCAGCAGTGTTGGAAGGCCGAACAATGAGCAGTTCTTC
cdr3_aa: CASSVGRPNNEQFF

j_call: TRBJ2-3
clone_size: .
d_call: .
v_call: TRBV20-1
cdr3_nt: TGCAGTGCCACAACGGTATCGTTCAACACAGATACGCAGTATTTT
cdr3_aa: CSATTVSFNTDTQYF

j_call: TRBJ1-2
clone_size: .
d_call: .
v_call: TRBV11-2
cdr3_nt: TGTGCCAGCAGCTTAGACGGGCACAGCTATGGCTACACCTTC
cdr3_aa: CASSLDGHSYGYTF

j_call: TRBJ2-3
clone_size: .
d_call: .
v_call: TRBV20-1
cdr3_nt: TGCAGTGCTAGAAAAGAGAGCCACACAGATACGCAGTATTTT
cdr3_aa: CSARKESHTDTQYF

j_call: TRBJ2-5
clone_size: once
d_call: .
v_call: TRBV29-1
cdr3_nt: TGCAGCGTTGTCCGGCGGTACCAAGAGACCCAGTACTTC
cdr3_aa: CSVVRRYQETQYF

j_call: TRBJ1-1
clone_size: .
d_call: TRBD1
v_call: TRBV13
cdr3_nt: TGTGCCAGCCGACCGCAGGGGGCGGACTGGGAAGCTTTCTTT
cdr3_aa: CASRPQGADWEAFF

j_call: TRBJ2-7
clone_size: few
d_call: TRBD2
v_call: TRBV20-1
cdr3_nt: TGCAGTGCGAGGGGTCTAGCGGCCTACGAGCAGTACTTC
cdr3_aa: CSARGLAAYEQYF

j_call: TRBJ2-3
clone_size: .
d_call: .
v_call: TRBV20-1
cdr3_nt: TGCAGTGCTAGAGATCCTGCTGCGGAGACCCAGTATTTT
cdr3_aa: CSARDPAAETQYF

j_call: TRBJ1-6
clone_size: few
d_call: .
v_call: TRBV12-3/TRBV12-4
cdr3_nt: TGTGCCAGCACCAAAAGGGCTGATAATTCACCCCTCCACTTT
cdr3_aa: CASTKRADNSPLHF

j_call: TRBJ2-7
clone_size: once
d_call: .
v_call: TRBV2
cdr3_nt: TGTGCCAGCAGTGATCACGGGAGCTCCTACGAGCAGTACTTC
cdr3_aa: CASSDHGSSYEQYF

j_call: TRBJ2-2
clone_size: .
d_call: .
v_call: TRBV7-9
cdr3_nt: TGTGCCAGCAGCTTAGCTCCAGGGGGGACCGGGGAGCTGTTTTTT
cdr3_aa: CASSLAPGGTGELFF

j_call: TRBJ2-7
clone_size: .
d_call: .
v_call: TRBV21-1
cdr3_nt: TGTGCCAGCAGCCCCATTCCCCTCGGAGTCTCCTACGAGCAGTACTTC
cdr3_aa: CASSPIPLGVSYEQYF

j_call: TRBJ2-3
clone_size: once
d_call: .
v_call: TRBV7-2
cdr3_nt: TGTGCCAGCAGCTTACATCCGGCAGCTAGCACAGATACGCAGTATTTT
cdr3_aa: CASSLHPAASTDTQYF

j_call: TRBJ2-5
clone_size: .
d_call: .
v_call: TRBV20-1
cdr3_nt: TGCAGTGCTAGAGTTACTAGCATGGAGACCCAGTACTTC
cdr3_aa: CSARVTSMETQYF

j_call: TRBJ2-5
clone_size: .
d_call: TRBD1
v_call: TRBV2
cdr3_nt: TGTGCCAGCAGTACTGCAGGGGGCGAGGAGACCCAGTACTTC
cdr3_aa: CASSTAGGEETQYF

j_call: TRBJ2-1
clone_size: .
d_call: TRBD2
v_call: TRBV20-1
cdr3_nt: TGCAGTGCTAGCCCCCTAGCGGGAACCAATGAGCAGTTCTTC
cdr3_aa: CSASPLAGTNEQFF

j_call: TRBJ1-5
clone_size: once
d_call: .
v_call: TRBV12-3/TRBV12-4
cdr3_nt: TGTGCCAGCAGTTTAGGTACCGACAGTAACAATCAGCCCCAGCATTTT
cdr3_aa: CASSLGTDSNNQPQHF

j_call: TRBJ2-3
clone_size: .
d_call: TRBD2
v_call: TRBV11-2
cdr3_nt: TGTGCCAGCGACCGGGGCACGGGAGGGTGGACAGATACGCAGTATTTT
cdr3_aa: CASDRGTGGWTDTQYF

j_call: TRBJ1-4
clone_size: .
d_call: .
v_call: TRBV15
cdr3_nt: TGTGCCACCAGCAGAGATAATCGGGCAGCCCTGGTGGAAAAACTGTTTTTT
cdr3_aa: CATSRDNRAALVEKLFF

j_call: TRBJ2-3
clone_size: .
d_call: .
v_call: TRBV7-2
cdr3_nt: TGTGCCAGCAGCTCATTCTGGGGGGAGAGGGATACGCAGTATTTT
cdr3_aa: CASSSFWGERDTQYF

j_call: TRBJ2-2
clone_size: .
d_call: .
v_call: TRBV5-1
cdr3_nt: TGCGCCAGCAGCGCCCTCAGGGTGGAGTACACCGGGGAGCTGTTTTTT
cdr3_aa: CASSALRVEYTGELFF

j_call: TRBJ2-1
clone_size: .
d_call: .
v_call: TRBV29-1
cdr3_nt: TGCAGCGTTTTCATGAATGAGCAGTTCTTC
cdr3_aa: CSVFMNEQFF

j_call: TRBJ2-1
clone_size: few
d_call: TRBD2
v_call: TRBV5-1
cdr3_nt: TGCGCCAGCACCAACGGTTTGGGAGGACTAGCGGGATACAATGAGCAGTTCTTC
cdr3_aa: CASTNGLGGLAGYNEQFF

j_call: TRBJ1-2
clone_size: .
d_call: TRBD1
v_call: TRBV5-1
cdr3_nt: TGCGCCAGCAGCTTCAGGGGGTCGCCGAACTATGGCTACACCTTC
cdr3_aa: CASSFRGSPNYGYTF

j_call: TRBJ2-3
clone_size: .
d_call: .
v_call: TRBV7-9
cdr3_nt: TGTGCCAGCAGCTTAGAACAGGGAGTGGATACGCAGTATTTT
cdr3_aa: CASSLEQGVDTQYF

j_call: TRBJ2-1
clone_size: .
d_call: .
v_call: TRBV5-1
cdr3_nt: TGCGCCAGCAGCTTATCCCAGGGTTCAGTGCAGTTCTTC
cdr3_aa: CASSLSQGSVQFF

j_call: TRBJ2-3
clone_size: .
d_call: TRBD2
v_call: TRBV11-2
cdr3_nt: TGTGCCAGCAGCTTACTTCGGCTAGCGGGAGGTGTGGATACGCAGTATTTT
cdr3_aa: CASSLLRLAGGVDTQYF

j_call: TRBJ2-1
clone_size: .
d_call: .
v_call: TRBV7-9
cdr3_nt: TGTGCCAGCAGCCCCCCAAGTAAGGGGGGCCTCTCCTACAATGAGCAGTTCTTC
cdr3_aa: CASSPPSKGGLSYNEQFF

j_call: TRBJ2-7
clone_size: few
d_call: .
v_call: TRBV6-5
cdr3_nt: TGTACCAGCACCTACGGGCCCTACGAGCAGTACTTC
cdr3_aa: CTSTYGPYEQYF

j_call: TRBJ2-6
clone_size: .
d_call: .
v_call: TRBV27
cdr3_nt: TGTGCCAGCAGTTCCCCCACAGGGACCGGGGCCAACGTCCTGACTTTC
cdr3_aa: CASSSPTGTGANVLTF

j_call: TRBJ2-1
clone_size: few
d_call: .
v_call: TRBV11-1
cdr3_nt: TGTGCCAGCAGCTTACTGTCCGGGAATAATGAGCAGTTCTTC
cdr3_aa: CASSLLSGNNEQFF

j_call: TRBJ2-5
clone_size: .
d_call: .
v_call: TRBV6-6
cdr3_nt: TGTGCCAGCAGTTACAGTAGGCCCCTGGGGAAAGAGACCCAGTACTTC
cdr3_aa: CASSYSRPLGKETQYF

j_call: TRBJ2-1
clone_size: .
d_call: TRBD2
v_call: TRBV4-2
cdr3_nt: TGTGCCAGCAGCCAAGGTAGCCTAGCGGGATTCGGTATGCGGGGGAATGAGCAGTTCTTC
cdr3_aa: CASSQGSLAGFGMRGNEQFF

j_call: TRBJ2-1
clone_size: many
d_call: .
v_call: TRBV6-4
cdr3_nt: TGTGCCAGCAGTGACTCGACCCGGGCATCGAATGAGCAGTTCTTC
cdr3_aa: CASSDSTRASNEQFF

j_call: TRBJ2-1
clone_size: .
d_call: .
v_call: TRBV6-5
cdr3_nt: TGTGCCAGCACTCCTCAGGGGGGCGGGCATGAGCAGTTCTTC
cdr3_aa: CASTPQGGGHEQFF

j_call: TRBJ2-3
clone_size: .
d_call: TRBD2
v_call: TRBV12-3/TRBV12-4
cdr3_nt: TGTGCCAGCAGTCAATTTAGGAGTATGGTAGCGGGGGGGCAGGATACGCAGTATTTT
cdr3_aa: CASSQFRSMVAGGQDTQYF

j_call: TRBJ1-1
clone_size: .
d_call: .
v_call: TRBV20-1
cdr3_nt: TGCGGTACCCAGGGGAATGGGGACACTGAAGCTTTCTTT
cdr3_aa: CGTQGNGDTEAFF

j_call: TRBJ2-1
clone_size: once
d_call: .
v_call: TRBV5-1
cdr3_nt: TGCGCCAGCAGCTTTCCAAGAGGCAGACCCCCCTACAATGAGCAGTTCTTC
cdr3_aa: CASSFPRGRPPYNEQFF

j_call: TRBJ1-5
clone_size: .
d_call: TRBD1
v_call: TRBV6-6
cdr3_nt: TGTGCCAGCCGGACAGGGGGTTACCAGCCCCAGCATTTT
cdr3_aa: CASRTGGYQPQHF

j_call: TRBJ2-5
clone_size: .
d_call: .
v_call: TRBV5-1
cdr3_nt: TGCGCCAGCAGCTTGAGGTCCCACCGCGGTCAAGAGACCCAGTACTTC
cdr3_aa: CASSLRSHRGQETQYF